Following are 25 T cell receptor beta chains from one sample sequenced in a study of T cell responses to AZD1222 COVID-19 vaccine. Profiling relied on immunoSEQ multiplex PCR, and the TCRdb table lists in-frame clones only, not all of them. The data contain 110,000 to 150,000 clones, roughly 91% of them singletons. The sequences come from peripheral blood, collected on day 0 of AZD1222 vaccination. These receptors originate from an adult in good health.

The chain uses TRBV7-3 and TRBJ2-1; D gene unclear. CDR1 is SGHTA and CDR2 is FQGTGA in the germline V gene. The CDR3 loop spans 13 amino acids. Trimming pared 2 bases from V and 5 bases from J, leaving 7 bases between. CDR3 in DNA: TGTGCCAGCAGCTTAGGGATCCACAATGAGCAGTTCTTC. Translation: CASSLGIHNEQFF.

J is TRBJ1-5 and V is TRBV5-1; the match to TRBD1 covers 7 bases. Unmatched junction bases numbered 10, after V lost 4 bases and J lost 6 bases. CDR3 length: 15 amino acids. Germline V gene lookup returns CDR1 SGHRS and CDR2 YFSETQ. The CDR3 DNA follows: TGCGCCAGCAGCCAGGAGGGGGCGCCGGGTCAGCCCCAGCATTTT. Its protein product is CASSQEGAPGQPQHF.

This clone turned up a few times. The chain recombines TRBV6-1 with TRBJ1-6; 9 nucleotides line up with TRBD1. J gave up 7 bases and V 1 base, and 5 bases lay outside the gene matches. The CDR3 is 16 residues long. The V gene's germline CDR1 is MNHNS and CDR2 SASEGT. The CDR3 DNA reads TGTGCCAGCAGTGAAGAGGAAGGGACAGGGAATTCACCCCTCCACTTT. Its protein is CASSEEEGTGNSPLHF.

V gene TRBV19 combines with J gene TRBJ1-6, with TRBD1 as a possible D gene (5 bases). CDR1 LNHDA and CDR2 SQIVND come from the germline V gene (reference sequence). The CDR3 runs to 15 residues. V lost 0 bases and J 5 bases, leaving 8 bases between the germline ends. CDR3 nucleotide sequence: TGTGCCAGTAGTATAGACGGGGCAGATAATTCACCCCTCCACTTT. It yields the protein CASSIDGADNSPLHF.

The chain recombines TRBV6-6 with TRBJ2-7, with TRBD1 identical over 12 bases. Germline V lookup: CDR1 MNHNY, CDR2 SVGAGI (reference sequence). The ends lost 6 bases at V and 4 bases at J; junction bases unmatched: 7. The CDR3 runs to 15 residues. The chain's CDR3 is CASRKPGQGAYEQYF. The CDR3 coding sequence is TGTGCCAGCAGGAAACCGGGACAGGGGGCATACGAGCAGTACTTC.

The chain employs TRBV2 and TRBJ1-5, with TRBD1 identical over 7 bases. V shed 5 bases, J shed 7 bases, and the junction held 8 bases outside the gene matches. Per the germline V gene, CDR1 is SNHLY and CDR2 is FYNNEI. The length of the CDR3 is 14 residues. The DNA of the CDR3 is TGTGCCAGCAGTAGAGAGGGGGCTGGACAGCCCCAGCATTTT. Residues: CASSREGAGQPQHF.

The chain recombines TRBV12-3 or TRBV12-4 with TRBJ2-7; possible D gene TRBD1, 5 bases. The V and J ends lost 8 bases and 2 bases respectively, with 10 bases between them. This CDR3 is built from 12 residues. CDR3 sequence reads: CASGASPYEQYF. Here the CDR3 DNA reads TGTGCCAGCGGGGCCAGTCCCTACGAGCAGTACTTC.

The J gene is TRBJ2-2, the V gene TRBV18; unclear D gene. This CDR3 region has 13 residues. Between the trimmed V and J ends, which lost 3 bases and 7 bases, there was a span of 9 bases. Per germline, CDR1 KGHSH and CDR2 LQKENI. The CDR3 DNA follows: TGTGCCAGCTCACCGTATTTTGACGGGGAGCTGTTTTTT. Protein sequence: CASSPYFDGELFF.

The chain combines TRBV13 with TRBJ2-1; D remains unclear. Germline loops: CDR1 PRHDT, CDR2 FYEKMQ (reference sequence). The CDR3 is made up of 14 amino acids. V lost 0 bases and J lost 4, with 7 bases in between. Here the CDR3 DNA reads TGTGCCAGCAGCTTAGGTCTACCGTACAATGAGCAGTTCTTC. Its translation is CASSLGLPYNEQFF.

The chain has TRBV11-3 and TRBJ2-2, with TRBD2 matching over 8 bases. This CDR3 spans 16 amino acids. With 5 bases clipped from V and 8 bases from J, the junction kept 13 bases outside the gene matches. Germline CDR1 SGHNT, CDR2 YENEEA. The CDR3 is CASSLPYGSGEGELFF. CDR3 DNA sequence: TGTGCCAGCAGCCTCCCGTATGGTAGCGGGGAAGGGGAGCTGTTTTTT.

The chain has TRBV11-3 and TRBJ1-2; weak D call: TRBD1 (5 bases). Trimming took off 5 bases at V and 3 bases at J, with 10 bases between the two ends. Germline CDR1 reads SGHNT; CDR2 reads YENEEA. The CDR3 is 13 amino acids. The CDR3 loop reads CASSPQGDYGYTF. As DNA, the CDR3 is TGTGCCAGCAGCCCTCAGGGAGACTATGGCTACACCTTC.

The rearrangement links TRBV30 to TRBJ1-6; D is ambiguous. CDR1 and CDR2 from the germline V gene are GTSNPN and SVGIG (reference sequence). The CDR3 contains 15 residues. Between the trimmed V and J ends, which lost 4 bases and 4 bases, there was a span of 14 bases. CDR3 sequence: CAWIIPGRYNSPLHF. In nucleotides, the CDR3 is TGTGCCTGGATCATCCCGGGTCGGTATAATTCACCCCTCCACTTT.

V gene TRBV7-2 combines with J gene TRBJ1-6; D remains unclear. CDR3 length equals 15 residues. Germline V lookup: CDR1 SGHTA, CDR2 FQGNSA. V was clipped by 4 bases and J by 7 bases, with 14 bases between them. The CDR3 here is CASSSLGLRNSPLHF. For the CDR3, the DNA is TGTGCCAGCAGCTCTCTGGGGTTAAGGAATTCACCCCTCCACTTT.

The chain recombines TRBV18 with TRBJ2-1; TRBD2 agrees at 12 bases. The CDR3 length is 16 residues. J lost 5 bases, V lost 3 bases, and 5 bases had no gene match. Germline V lookup: CDR1 KGHSH, CDR2 LQKENI. The CDR3 region has the DNA TGTGCCAGCTCACCGGTACTAGCGGGGGGAAACAATGAGCAGTTCTTC. It encodes CASSPVLAGGNNEQFF.

V gene TRBV2 combines with J gene TRBJ1-2, with 7 bases matching TRBD1. Germline V gene sequence: CDR1 SNHLY, CDR2 FYNNEI. This CDR3 has 11 amino acids. CDR3 in DNA: TGTGCTCAGCCGACAGGGTTTGGCTACACCTTC. It yields the protein CAQPTGFGYTF.

The chain is built from TRBV30 and TRBJ1-1; D remains ambiguous. The V end was cut by 2 bases, the J end by 4 bases, with 8 bases between. CDR3 length: 12 residues. The germline V gene encodes CDR1 GTSNPN and CDR2 SVGIG (reference sequence). CDR3: CAWSPWATEAFF. The CDR3, as DNA: TGTGCCTGGAGTCCCTGGGCCACTGAAGCTTTCTTT.

This chain connects TRBV30 to TRBJ1-2; no definite D call. V was trimmed by 7 bases and J by 9 bases, leaving 15 bases between them. The CDR3 length is 11 residues. Germline V lookup: CDR1 GTSNPN, CDR2 SVGIG (reference sequence). As DNA, the CDR3 is TGTGCCTCTGGGTTATTAACTAGCTACACCTTC. Translated, it gives CASGLLTSYTF.

The rearrangement joins TRBV10-3 to TRBJ1-1, with D possibly matching TRBD1 (5 bases). The CDR3 has 15 amino acids. Trimming removed 0 bases from V and 0 bases from J, with 8 bases in between. Germline V CDR1 and CDR2: ENHRY, SYGVKD. As DNA, the CDR3 is TGTGCCATCAGTGAGTCTGGGGGAATGAACACTGAAGCTTTCTTT. Translating it yields CAISESGGMNTEAFF.

The gene calls are TRBV6-5 and TRBJ1-3, with TRBD1 as a possible D gene (6 bases). The CDR3 is 15 amino acids. Trimming pared 5 bases from V and 10 bases from J, leaving 21 bases between. From germline, CDR1 is MNHEY and CDR2 SVGAGI. DNA for the CDR3: TGTGCCAGCAGTAACCGGGACAATCCTCTAAGGACCATATATTTT. Its protein is CASSNRDNPLRTIYF.

This clone has just one count. The chain combines TRBV10-3 with TRBJ1-2, with a tentative D call TRBD1 (6 bases). The CDR3 is 15 amino acids. The V end lost 0 bases, the J end lost 2 bases, and 10 bases lay between the germline ends. Germline values: CDR1 ENHRY, CDR2 SYGVKD. CDR3 in amino acids: CAISESAGANYGYTF. CDR3 nucleotides: TGTGCCATCAGTGAGTCAGCGGGGGCCAACTATGGCTACACCTTC.

V usage is TRBV4-3 and J usage is TRBJ2-7; D is uncertain. Germline V gene lookup returns CDR1 LGHNA and CDR2 YSLEER. This CDR3 is built from 14 residues. V was cut by 1 base and J by 3 bases, with 10 bases left in between. CDR3 residues: CASSQGRTNYEQYF. DNA for the CDR3: TGCGCCAGCAGCCAAGGTCGCACCAACTACGAGCAGTACTTC.

This clone was counted a single time. The rearrangement uses TRBV2 and TRBJ2-1; 7 nucleotides align to TRBD1. This CDR3 comprises 12 residues. V dropped 9 bases and J dropped 8; count of bases not matched to a gene: 7. Per germline, CDR1 SNHLY and CDR2 FYNNEI. The CDR3 sequence is CASKTGSYEQFF. In DNA, the CDR3 is TGTGCCAGTAAGACAGGGTCCTATGAGCAGTTCTTC.

The rearrangement uses TRBV5-4 and TRBJ2-1; D may be TRBD2 (6 bases). In germline, CDR1 is SGHNT, CDR2 YYREEE (reference sequence). V dropped 5 bases and J dropped 4 bases, with 13 bases sitting between them. This CDR3 is 14 amino acids long. The CDR3 region is CASRGEVSYNEQFF. DNA for the CDR3: TGTGCCAGCAGGGGGGAGGTGTCATACAATGAGCAGTTCTTC.

The genes are TRBV10-3 and TRBJ2-3; D uncertain. The V gene lost 0 bases and the J gene lost 4 bases, with 5 bases spanning the gap. Germline V gives CDR1 ENHRY, CDR2 SYGVKD. The CDR3 consists of 13 residues. The CDR3 reads CAISESGSDTQYF. In nucleotides, the CDR3 is TGTGCCATCAGTGAGTCAGGTTCAGATACGCAGTATTTT.

The chain uses TRBV2 and TRBJ1-1, with D uncertain. V was pared by 1 base and J by 2 bases, with 11 bases between. Germline CDR1 is SNHLY and CDR2 is FYNNEI. The CDR3 extends over 15 amino acids. The CDR3 loop is CASSEVAVTNTEAFF. The CDR3 region has the DNA TGTGCCAGCAGTGAAGTGGCAGTCACTAACACTGAAGCTTTCTTT.